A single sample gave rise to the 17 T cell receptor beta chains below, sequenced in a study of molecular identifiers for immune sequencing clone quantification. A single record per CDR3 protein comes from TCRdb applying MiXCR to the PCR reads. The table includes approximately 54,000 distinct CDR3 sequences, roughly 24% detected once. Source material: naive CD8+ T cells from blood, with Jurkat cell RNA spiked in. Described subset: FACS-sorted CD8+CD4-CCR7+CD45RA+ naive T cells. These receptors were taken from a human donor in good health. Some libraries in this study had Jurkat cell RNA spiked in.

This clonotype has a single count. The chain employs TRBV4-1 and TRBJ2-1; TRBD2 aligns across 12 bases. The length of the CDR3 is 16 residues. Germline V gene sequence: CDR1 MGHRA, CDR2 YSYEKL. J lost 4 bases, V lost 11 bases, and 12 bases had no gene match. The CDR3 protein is CARRQGTSGGYNEQFF. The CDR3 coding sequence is TGCGCCCGCCGCCAAGGTACTAGCGGGGGGTACAATGAGCAGTTCTTC.

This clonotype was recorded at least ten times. CDR3 DNA sequence: TGTGCCAGTAGTACCGGGGGTAACACTGAAGCTTTCTTT. Translation gives CASSTGGNTEAFF. V gene TRBV19 combines with J gene TRBJ1-1, with D perhaps matching TRBD1 (5 bases). The CDR3 totals 13 residues. V was clipped by 4 bases and J by 2 bases, with 8 bases between them. The V gene's germline CDR1 is LNHDA and CDR2 SQIVND (reference sequence).

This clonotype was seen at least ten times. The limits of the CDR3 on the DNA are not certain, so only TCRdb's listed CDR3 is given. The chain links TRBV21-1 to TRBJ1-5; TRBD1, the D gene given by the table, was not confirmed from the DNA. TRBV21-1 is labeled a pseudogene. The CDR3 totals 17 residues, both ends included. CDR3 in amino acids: CASSTFGQGASNQPQHF.

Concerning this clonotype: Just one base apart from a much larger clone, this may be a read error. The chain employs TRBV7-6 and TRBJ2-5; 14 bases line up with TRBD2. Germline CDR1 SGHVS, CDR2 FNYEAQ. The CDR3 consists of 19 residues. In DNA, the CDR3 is TGTGCCAGCCGCTTACCCACCGGGACTAGCGGGAGAGTGAAGGAGACCCAGTACTTC. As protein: CASRLPTGTSGRVKETQYF.

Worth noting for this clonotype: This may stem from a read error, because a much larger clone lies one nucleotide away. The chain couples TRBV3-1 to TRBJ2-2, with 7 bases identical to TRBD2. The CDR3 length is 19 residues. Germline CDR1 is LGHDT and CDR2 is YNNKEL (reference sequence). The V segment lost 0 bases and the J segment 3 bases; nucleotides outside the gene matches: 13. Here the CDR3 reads CASSQEFTSETLDTGELFF. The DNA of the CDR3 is TGTGCCAGCAGCCAAGAATTCACTAGCGAGACCTTGGACACCGGGGAGCTGTTTTTT.

The CDR3 region is CASSQPRDGYYEQYF. The CDR3 DNA is TGTGCCAGCAGCCAACCCCGGGACGGCTACTACGAGCAGTACTTC. The chain recombines TRBV3-1 with TRBJ2-7, with D perhaps TRBD1 or TRBD2 (5 bases each). Trimming stripped 2 bases from V and 3 bases from J, with 14 bases between. The germline V gene encodes CDR1 LGHDT and CDR2 YNNKEL (reference sequence). The CDR3 has 15 residues.

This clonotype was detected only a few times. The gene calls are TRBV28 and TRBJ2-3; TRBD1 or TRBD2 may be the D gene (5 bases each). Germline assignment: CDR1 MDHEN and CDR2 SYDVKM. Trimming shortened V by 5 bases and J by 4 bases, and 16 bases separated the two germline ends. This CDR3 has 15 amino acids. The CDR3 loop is CASSVTRLGADTQYF. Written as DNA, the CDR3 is TGTGCCAGCAGTGTTACCCGACTGGGGGCAGATACGCAGTATTTT.

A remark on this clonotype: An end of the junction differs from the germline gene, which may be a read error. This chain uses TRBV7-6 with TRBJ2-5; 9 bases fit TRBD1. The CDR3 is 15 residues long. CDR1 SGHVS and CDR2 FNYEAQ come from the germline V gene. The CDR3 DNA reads TGTGCTAGCAGCATCGGGGACAGGGAGCAAGAGACCCAGTACTTC. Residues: CASSIGDREQETQYF.

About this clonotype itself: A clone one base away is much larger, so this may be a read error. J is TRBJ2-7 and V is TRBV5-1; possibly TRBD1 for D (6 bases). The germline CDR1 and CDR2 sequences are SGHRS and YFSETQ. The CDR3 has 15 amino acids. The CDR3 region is CAGSLAGRGAYEQYF. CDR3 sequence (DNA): TGCGCCGGCAGCTTGGCCGGCAGGGGAGCCTACGAGCAGTACTTC.

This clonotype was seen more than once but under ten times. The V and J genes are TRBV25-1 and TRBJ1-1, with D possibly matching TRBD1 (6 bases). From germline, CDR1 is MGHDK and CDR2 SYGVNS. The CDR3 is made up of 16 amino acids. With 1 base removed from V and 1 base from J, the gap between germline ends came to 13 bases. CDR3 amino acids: CASSESPGTQNTEAFF. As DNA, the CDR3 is TGTGCCAGCAGTGAATCTCCCGGGACACAGAACACTGAAGCTTTCTTT. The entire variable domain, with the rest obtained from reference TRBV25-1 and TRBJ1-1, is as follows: EADIYQTPRYLVIGTGKKITLECSQTMGHDKMYWYQQDPGMELHLIHYSYGVNSTEKGDLSSESTVSRIRTEHFPLTLESARPSHTSQYLCASSESPGTQNTEAFFGQGTRLTVV.

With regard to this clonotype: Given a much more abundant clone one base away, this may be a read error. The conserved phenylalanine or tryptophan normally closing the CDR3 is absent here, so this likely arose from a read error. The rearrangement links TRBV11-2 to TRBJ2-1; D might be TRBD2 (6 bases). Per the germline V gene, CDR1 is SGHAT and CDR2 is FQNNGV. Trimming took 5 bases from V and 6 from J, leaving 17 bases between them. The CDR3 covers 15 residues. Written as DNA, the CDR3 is TGTGCCAGCAGCCCCATGCGGGGAGTCGGCAATGAGCAGTTCCTC. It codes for CASSPMRGVGNEQFL.

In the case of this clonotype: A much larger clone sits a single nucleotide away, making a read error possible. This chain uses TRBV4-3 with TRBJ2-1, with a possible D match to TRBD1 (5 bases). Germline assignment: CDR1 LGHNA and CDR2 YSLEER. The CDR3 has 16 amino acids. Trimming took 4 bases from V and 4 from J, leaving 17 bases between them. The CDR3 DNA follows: TGCGCCAGCAGCCGAGATCGCCAGGGATTGTACAATGAGCAGTTCTTC. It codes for CASSRDRQGLYNEQFF.

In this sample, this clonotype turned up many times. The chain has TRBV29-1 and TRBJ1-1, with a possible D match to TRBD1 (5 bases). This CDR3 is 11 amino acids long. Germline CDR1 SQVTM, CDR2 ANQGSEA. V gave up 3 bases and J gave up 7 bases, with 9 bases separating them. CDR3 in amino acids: CSVERDGEAFF. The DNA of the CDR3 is TGCAGCGTTGAGCGGGACGGTGAAGCTTTCTTT.

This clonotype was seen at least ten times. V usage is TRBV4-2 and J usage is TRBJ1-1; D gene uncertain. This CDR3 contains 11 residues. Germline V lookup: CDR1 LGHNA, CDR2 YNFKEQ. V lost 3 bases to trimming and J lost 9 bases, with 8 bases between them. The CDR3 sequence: CASSQMMQAFF. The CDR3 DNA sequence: TGTGCCAGCAGCCAGATGATGCAAGCTTTCTTT.

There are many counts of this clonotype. CDR3 DNA sequence: TGTGCCAGCAGCAACTGGGATACGCAGTATTTT. This sequence encodes CASSNWDTQYF. This sequence joins TRBV12-3 or TRBV12-4 and TRBJ2-3; D call uncertain. The germline V and J ends were trimmed by 6 bases and 6 bases, with 7 bases remaining between them. The CDR3 length is 11 residues.

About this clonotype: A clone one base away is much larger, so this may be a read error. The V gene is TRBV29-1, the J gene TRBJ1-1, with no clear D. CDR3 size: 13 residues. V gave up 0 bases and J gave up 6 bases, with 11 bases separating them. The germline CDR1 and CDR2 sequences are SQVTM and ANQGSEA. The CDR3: CSVEDPPDSEAFF. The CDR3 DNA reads TGCAGCGTTGAAGACCCTCCGGACTCTGAAGCTTTCTTT.

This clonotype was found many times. The CDR3: CASSDTRQGRSGELFF. The CDR3 DNA is TGTGCCAGCAGCGATACGCGACAGGGACGTTCCGGGGAGCTGTTTTTT. J is TRBJ2-2 and V is TRBV7-9, with 7 bases that match TRBD1. CDR3 length equals 16 residues. Trimming cost V 5 bases and J 6 bases; bases outside gene matches: 12. CDR1 SEHNR and CDR2 FQNEAQ come from the germline V gene (reference sequence). Full variable domain (remainder filled in from reference TRBV7-9 and TRBJ2-2): DTGVSQNPRHKITKRGQNVTFRCDPISEHNRLYWYRQTLGQGPEFLTYFQNEAQLEKSRLLSDRFSAERPKGSFSTLEIQRTEQGDSAMYLCASSDTRQGRSGELFFGEGSRLTVL.